The clone carrying this T cell receptor (beta chain) has just a few counts. Its antigen remains unidentified. This record belongs to a study of CD8 T cells in ankylosing spondylitis. Findings and caveats of the study: Disease-linked clones proved CD8+ and comparatively uncommon in peripheral blood. A TCR beta motif of roughly 8 highly homologous variants appeared characteristic of ankylosing spondylitis blood. The authors reported significant enrichment of disease-linked clones in matched ankylosing spondylitis synovial fluid. Previously reported in reactive arthritis synovial fluid and blood were some of the motif variants.

V gave up 1 base and J gave up 4 bases; unmatched junction bases: 3. CDR1 and CDR2 from the germline V gene are SNHLY and FYNNEI. CDR3 length equals 14 residues. For TCR beta, libraries came from quantitative 5'-RACE with molecular barcodes. One entry per CDR3 protein results from TCRdb running MiXCR on the 5' RACE reads. Of under 950,000 distinct CDR3 sequences listed, over 15% were seen once; the top ten hold about 20%. The origin of this receptor is a male donor with ankylosing spondylitis. The sample consisted of blood, either unsorted or a sorted T cell fraction (not recorded which). The gene calls are TRBV2 and TRBJ1-2; TRBD1 matches 7 bases. The DNA of the CDR3 is TGTGCCAGCAGTGAAGGAGGGGGCCCCTATGGCTACACCTTC. Amino acid sequence: CASSEGGGPYGYTF.